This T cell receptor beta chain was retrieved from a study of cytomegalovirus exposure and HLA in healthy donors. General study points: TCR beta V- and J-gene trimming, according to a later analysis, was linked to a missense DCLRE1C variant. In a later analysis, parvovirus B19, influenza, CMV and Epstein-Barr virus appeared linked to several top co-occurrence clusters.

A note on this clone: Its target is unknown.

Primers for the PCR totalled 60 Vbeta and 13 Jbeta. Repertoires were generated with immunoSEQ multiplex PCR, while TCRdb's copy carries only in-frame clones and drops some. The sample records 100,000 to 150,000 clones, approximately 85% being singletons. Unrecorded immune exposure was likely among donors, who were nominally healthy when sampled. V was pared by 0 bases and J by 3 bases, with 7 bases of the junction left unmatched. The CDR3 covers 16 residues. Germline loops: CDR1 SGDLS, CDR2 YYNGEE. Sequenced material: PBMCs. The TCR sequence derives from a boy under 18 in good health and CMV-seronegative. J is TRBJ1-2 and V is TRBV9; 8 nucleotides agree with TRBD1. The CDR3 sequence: CASSVEAGGSDYGYTF. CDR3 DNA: TGTGCCAGCAGCGTAGAGGCAGGGGGCTCGGACTATGGCTACACCTTC.